This T cell receptor beta chain derives from a study of response to subunit inactivated influenza vaccine. Note on this clonotype: Its antigen is unidentified.

TCRdb recomputed calls from the RT-PCR reads with MiXCR, one row per CDR3 protein. The sample yields about 580,000 distinct CDR3 sequences, roughly 15% seen once. Study-wide results and caveats: The study's authors posited that every seasonal influenza vaccination enlists few new T cells.

The sample was PBMCs from blood, taken approximately 12 days after vaccination. The TCR sequence derives from a man aged 45-60 years who received an inactivated influenza vaccine.

The CDR3 loop is CSALGGMGNTIYF. CDR3 DNA: TGCAGTGCCTTAGGGGGGATGGGAAACACCATATATTTT. The chain uses TRBV20-1 and TRBJ1-3; possibly TRBD1 for D (6 bases). V was cut by 6 bases and J by 4 bases, with 13 bases left in between. The germline gives CDR1 DFQATT, CDR2 SNEGSKA (reference sequence). The CDR3 loop spans 13 amino acids.